What follows are 6 T cell receptor beta chains derived from one specimen sequenced in a study of vaccination effects on CD4 cells after COVID-19 (dated by TCRdb to 2021 to 2024). What these receptors recognize is not known. The library was produced with the immunoSEQ multiplex PCR assay. Sourced from immuneACCESS, this table was stored by TCRdb with only in-frame sequences that have V and J called. A share of the clones is absent; for the studies checked, an unresolved V gene accounts for under half, and the remainder has no known explanation. This sample comprises about 22,000 clones, about 68% of them detected only once. The ten largest clonotypes hold 19% of the sample. In the ViraFEST assay, PBMC were stimulated with viral peptide pools, and TCR sequencing was then used to find antigen-specific CD4+ T cell clonotypes based on their expansion. After more than 9 days of culture, CD4+ T cells were isolated with the EasySep CD4+ T cell isolation kit. None of the healthy vaccine recipients had a prior SARS-CoV-2 infection, which was confirmed by nucleocapsid antibody tests that came back negative both before and after vaccination.

The sequencing here drew on CD4+ T cells from PBMCs cultured with HCoV-NL63 spike peptides, taken before COVID-19 vaccination. This sample's cell subset or site label indicates: HCoV-NL63 spike overlapping peptide pool stimulation. The receptors were sampled from a human donor who received a COVID-19 vaccine.

This rearrangement joins TRBV19 to TRBJ1-2; unclear D gene. Germline V lookup: CDR1 LNHDA, CDR2 SQIVND (reference sequence). Trimming stripped 3 bases from V and 1 base from J, with 9 bases between. This CDR3 spans 14 amino acids. CDR3 in amino acids: CASSMNTFNYGYTF. The CDR3 nucleotides read TGTGCCAGTAGTATGAACACCTTTAACTATGGCTACACCTTC.

Only one count was recorded for this clone. This rearrangement joins TRBV5-4 to TRBJ1-2; D is uncertain. The CDR3 is 14 residues long. The germline gives CDR1 SGHNT, CDR2 YYREEE (reference sequence). Trimming shortened V by 1 base and J by 1 base, and 8 bases separated the two germline ends. CDR3 protein: CASSLNQDNYGYTF. The CDR3 nucleotides are TGTGCCAGCAGCTTGAACCAGGATAACTATGGCTACACCTTC.

This chain connects TRBV19 to TRBJ2-2; D is uncertain. The CDR3 length is 14 residues. Germline-derived CDR1 and CDR2 are LNHDA and SQIVND (reference sequence). Between the trimmed V and J ends, which lost 7 bases and 3 bases, there was a span of 12 bases. CDR3: CASMTTADTGELFF. The CDR3 region has the DNA TGTGCCAGTATGACGACCGCGGACACCGGGGAGCTGTTTTTT.

V usage is TRBV28 and J usage is TRBJ2-7; 8 nucleotides line up with TRBD2. The CDR3 has 16 amino acids. Germline V CDR1 and CDR2: MDHEN, SYDVKM. V shed 5 bases, J shed 0 bases, and the junction held 9 bases outside the gene matches. CDR3 nucleotides: TGTGCCAGCAGTCCCCATAGCGGGACCCACTCCTACGAGCAGTACTTC. As protein: CASSPHSGTHSYEQYF.

This chain links TRBV7-2 with TRBJ1-4; the D gene is possibly TRBD1 (6 bases). The CDR3 totals 15 residues. Germline values: CDR1 SGHTA, CDR2 FQGNSA. The V end lost 2 bases, the J end lost 6 bases, and 13 bases lay between the germline ends. CDR3 bases: TGTGCCAGCAGCTTAAAGGGGGGGGGTGATGAAAAACTGTTTTTT. Translating it yields CASSLKGGGDEKLFF.

The chain recombines TRBV7-9 with TRBJ1-4; the D is unclear. Trimming took off 3 bases at V and 4 bases at J, with 9 bases between the two ends. The germline gives CDR1 SEHNR, CDR2 FQNEAQ (reference sequence). This CDR3 has 14 residues. Written as DNA, the CDR3 is TGTGCCAGCAGCTTCGGAGGCCATAATGAAAAACTGTTTTTT. It is translated as CASSFGGHNEKLFF.